The 28 T cell receptor beta chains given below trace back to one sample, sequenced in a study of T cell repertoires in cytomegalovirus infection. One entry per CDR3 protein, called by TCRdb with MiXCR from the reads. The profile shows roughly 860,000 distinct CDR3 sequences, approximately 29% of them singletons. Antigens for these TCRs are unknown. Sequencing used cultured CD8+ T cells from PBMCs, obtained from culture after CMV antigen stimulation. The receptors derive from a human donor in good health (CMV status not recorded). Some clones in this sample may be carry-over from other donors' samples.

This clonotype was counted a few times. The V and J genes are TRBV5-5 and TRBJ2-5; no firm D call. Germline V gives CDR1 SGHKS, CDR2 YYEKEE (reference sequence). This CDR3 region has 16 residues. Trimming stripped 0 bases from V and 0 bases from J, with 12 bases between. As DNA, the CDR3 is TGTGCCAGCAGCTTGGGGCGCACCTGGTACCAAGAGACCCAGTACTTC. It specifies CASSLGRTWYQETQYF.

The chain employs TRBV19 and TRBJ1-5, with TRBD1 identical over 8 bases. The germline gives CDR1 LNHDA, CDR2 SQIVND (reference sequence). With V trimmed by 5 bases and J by 8 bases, 8 bases remained unmatched. The CDR3 loop spans 14 amino acids. In DNA form, the CDR3 reads TGTGCCAGTAGTCCCTGGACAGGGCGGGAGCCCCAGCATTTT. This gives the protein CASSPWTGREPQHF.

The chain links TRBV3-1 to TRBJ2-3; perhaps TRBD1 as D (5 bases). Germline CDR1 is LGHDT and CDR2 is YNNKEL (reference sequence). There are 15 residues in the CDR3. Trimming shortened V by 2 bases and J by 5 bases, and 14 bases separated the two germline ends. The CDR3 DNA reads TGTGCCAGCAGCCAACGCAGGGTCTATGTAGATACGCAGTATTTT. Translating gives CASSQRRVYVDTQYF.

The table lists this clonotype with a few counts. V usage is TRBV5-4 and J usage is TRBJ2-5; D tentatively fits TRBD1 or TRBD2 (5 bases each). The length of the CDR3 is 13 residues. The germline CDR1 and CDR2 sequences are SGHNT and YYREEE (reference sequence). Trimming shortened V by 0 bases and J by 5 bases, and 8 bases separated the two germline ends. CDR3 residues: CASSLGGDETQYF. The DNA for the CDR3 is TGTGCCAGCAGCTTGGGTGGGGACGAGACCCAGTACTTC.

The J gene is TRBJ2-7, the V gene TRBV28, with TRBD2 matching over 7 bases. V lost 5 bases and J lost 5; bases outside the gene matches: 9. Germline V gene lookup returns CDR1 MDHEN and CDR2 SYDVKM. This CDR3 has 14 amino acids. The CDR3 loop reads CASSPPAGVDEQYV. DNA of the CDR3: TGTGCCAGCAGTCCCCCCGCGGGAGTCGACGAGCAGTACGTC.

This chain joins TRBV3-1 and TRBJ1-2; tentative D call: TRBD1 (5 bases). The CDR3 length is 16 residues. The germline CDR1 and CDR2 sequences are LGHDT and YNNKEL (reference sequence). V gave up 1 base and J gave up 4 bases, with 16 bases separating them. The CDR3 region has the DNA TGTGCCAGCAGCCAAGTTATGGGACCTGGTATCTATGGCTACACCTTC. Encoded protein: CASSQVMGPGIYGYTF.

This clonotype was recorded a few times. One end of the junction fails to match germline, which may point to a read error. The chain links TRBV7-6 to TRBJ2-3; 7 positions agree with TRBD1. The CDR3 totals 15 residues. The V gene's germline CDR1 is SGHVS and CDR2 FNYEAQ. CDR3 coding DNA: TGTGCTAGCAGCTTACGGGACAGATACACAGATACGCAGTATTTT. Translated: CASSLRDRYTDTQYF. Filled out from reference TRBV7-6 and TRBJ2-3, the complete variable domain reads GAGVSQSPRYKVTKRGQDVALRCDPISGHVSLYWYRQALGQGPEFLTYFNYEAQQDKSGLPNDRFSAERPEGSISTLTIQRTEQRDSAMYRCASSLRDRYTDTQYFGPGTRLTVL.

This rearrangement joins TRBV5-1 to TRBJ1-1; D ambiguous. The germline V gene has CDR1 SGHRS and CDR2 YFSETQ. V was trimmed by 2 bases and J by 0 bases, leaving 11 bases between them. The CDR3 spans 15 residues. CDR3 nucleotides: TGCGCCAGCAGCTTCCGTGGCGGACTGAACACTGAAGCTTTCTTT. It translates to CASSFRGGLNTEAFF.

This clonotype came up many times. J is TRBJ2-6 and V is TRBV28; D might be TRBD2 (6 bases). The V and J ends lost 1 base and 1 base respectively, with 14 bases between them. The germline V gene encodes CDR1 MDHEN and CDR2 SYDVKM. The CDR3 runs 18 residues. The CDR3 DNA reads as TGTGCCAGCAGTTTATTCGGGGGTGAGGCATCTGGGGCCAACGTCCTGACTTTC. Amino acid sequence: CASSLFGGEASGANVLTF.

The V gene is TRBV19, the J gene TRBJ1-1; no reliable D call. Trimming cost V 0 bases and J 7 bases, with 15 bases left between them. CDR1 LNHDA and CDR2 SQIVND come from the germline V gene (reference sequence). This CDR3 comprises 15 residues. The CDR3 reads CASSIDRRPALEAFF. DNA for the CDR3: TGTGCCAGTAGTATAGATCGACGCCCGGCGCTTGAAGCTTTCTTT.

The rearrangement joins TRBV18 to TRBJ2-5; D is unresolved. The CDR3 is made up of 15 amino acids. CDR1 and CDR2 (germline): KGHSH, LQKENI. Trimming pared 3 bases from V and 5 bases from J, leaving 16 bases between. The CDR3 sequence is CASSPVPLNRETQYF. In DNA form, the CDR3 reads TGTGCCAGCTCACCTGTACCCTTGAATAGGGAGACCCAGTACTTC. Full variable domain (remainder filled in from reference TRBV18 and TRBJ2-5): NAGVMQNPRHLVRRRGQEARLRCSPMKGHSHVYWYRQLPEEGLKFMVYLQKENIIDESGMPKERFSAEFPKEGPSILRIQQVVRGDSAAYFCASSPVPLNRETQYFGPGTRLLVL.

The sample holds a few counts of this clonotype. The chain carries TRBV20-1 and TRBJ2-5, with no clear D. The germline gives CDR1 DFQATT, CDR2 SNEGSKA (reference sequence). The ends were cut back, 7 bases at V and 1 base at J, with 13 bases in the middle. This CDR3 has 13 residues. The CDR3 loop reads CSGGVPFQETQYF. CDR3 DNA sequence: TGCAGTGGCGGAGTCCCCTTCCAAGAGACCCAGTACTTC.

This clonotype appeared a few times. V usage is TRBV6-6 and J usage is TRBJ2-7, with 9 bases identical to TRBD1. CDR3 length: 16 amino acids. V lost 6 bases, J lost 4 bases, and 13 bases stayed unmatched. Germline CDR1 MNHNY, CDR2 SVGAGI (reference sequence). CDR3 sequence reads: CASSSSLRTGVYEQYF. In DNA form, the CDR3 reads TGTGCCAGCAGCTCCAGTCTGAGGACAGGGGTTTACGAGCAGTACTTC.

This clonotype was found a few times. This chain uses TRBV6-1 with TRBJ1-1; possibly TRBD1 for D (6 bases). The CDR3 has 14 amino acids. Germline CDR1 is MNHNS and CDR2 is SASEGT. The germline V and J ends were trimmed by 7 bases and 2 bases, with 14 bases remaining between them. In nucleotides, the CDR3 is TGTGCCAGCACGATAGGCAGGGGAAACACTGAAGCTTTCTTT. Translating gives CASTIGRGNTEAFF.

V usage is TRBV27 and J usage is TRBJ1-1, with D unclear. V was clipped by 3 bases and J by 2 bases, with 13 bases between them. The CDR3 has 15 amino acids. The germline V gene has CDR1 MNHEY and CDR2 SMNVEV (reference sequence). CDR3 loop: CASSFYLGDNTEAFF. DNA for the CDR3: TGTGCCAGCAGTTTCTATCTGGGTGACAACACTGAAGCTTTCTTT.

The gene calls are TRBV12-3 or TRBV12-4 and TRBJ1-1; TRBD1 matches 7 bases. This CDR3 comprises 15 residues. With 6 bases clipped from V and 3 bases from J, the junction kept 10 bases outside the gene matches. CDR3 amino acids: CASRPTGAIYTEAFF. The CDR3 DNA sequence: TGTGCCAGCAGACCTACAGGGGCGATATACACTGAAGCTTTCTTT.

This clonotype was observed a handful of times. DNA for the CDR3: TGTGCCAGCAGTTCCCAGGGAAAAGAGACCCAGTACTTC. Amino acids: CASSSQGKETQYF. The chain has TRBV6-6 and TRBJ2-5; maybe TRBD1 (5 bases). The V end lost 4 bases, the J end lost 3 bases, and 9 bases lay between the germline ends. This CDR3 spans 13 amino acids. CDR1 is MNHNY and CDR2 is SVGAGI in the germline V gene (reference sequence).

This clonotype was counted ten times or more. This chain connects TRBV27 to TRBJ1-1, with unresolved D. The CDR3 consists of 14 residues. Germline V gene lookup returns CDR1 MNHEY and CDR2 SMNVEV (reference sequence). Deletions cut 2 bases from V and 5 bases from J, with 12 bases between. CDR3 nucleotides: TGTGCCAGCAGTTTAATTGTTGGGGTTACTGAAGCTTTCTTT. Amino acid sequence: CASSLIVGVTEAFF.

This clonotype was recorded a few times. The rearrangement links TRBV15 to TRBJ2-6; D is uncertain. The CDR3 totals 19 residues. Trimming removed 5 bases at V and 4 bases at J, with 24 bases between. Per the germline V gene, CDR1 is LNHNV and CDR2 is YYDKDF (reference sequence). As DNA, the CDR3 is TGTGCCACCAGCTCAAGAGATATTGGCAATGAGCAAGGGGCCAACGTCCTGACTTTC. As protein: CATSSRDIGNEQGANVLTF.

This clonotype was seen a few times. The chain employs TRBV7-9 and TRBJ1-1, with 11 bases aligning to TRBD1. Looked up from germline, CDR1 is SEHNR and CDR2 is FQNEAQ (reference sequence). Trimming removed 7 bases from V and 3 bases from J; junction bases left unmatched: 7. This CDR3 region has 15 residues. CDR3 sequence: CASTGTGGFHTEAFF. The CDR3 DNA sequence: TGTGCCAGCACTGGGACAGGGGGATTTCACACTGAAGCTTTCTTT.

This clonotype was detected only a few times. V is TRBV7-8 and J is TRBJ2-3; 9 bases match TRBD1. With 5 bases clipped from V and 4 bases from J, the junction kept 10 bases outside the gene matches. CDR3 length: 16 residues. CDR1 is SGHVS, CDR2 FQNEAQ, per germline. The CDR3 DNA sequence: TGTGCCAGCAGCCAAGGGACAGGGAGCCCTCCAGATACGCAGTATTTT. Translating gives CASSQGTGSPPDTQYF.

This sequence joins TRBV4-1 and TRBJ2-5; D gene uncertain. V gave up 0 bases and J gave up 3 bases, with 8 bases separating them. CDR3 length: 14 residues. CDR1 is MGHRA and CDR2 is YSYEKL in the germline V gene. The CDR3 DNA sequence: TGCGCCAGCAGCCAAGAGGGCAGAGAAGAGACCCAGTACTTC. Translated: CASSQEGREETQYF.

The chain recombines TRBV6-5 with TRBJ2-1, with 13 bases fitting TRBD2. Trimming at V came to 0 bases and at J to 7 bases, leaving 3 bases not matched to a gene. The CDR3 runs 16 residues. Per germline, CDR1 MNHEY and CDR2 SVGAGI. The CDR3 reads CASSYSGTSGANEQFF. CDR3 DNA: TGTGCCAGCAGTTACTCAGGGACTAGCGGGGCTAATGAGCAGTTCTTC.

The CDR3 DNA reads TGTGCCACGGGAGACAGGGGGTCTACTGAAGCTTTCTTT. The encoded protein is CATGDRGSTEAFF. The chain is built from TRBV2 and TRBJ1-1; 9 bases match TRBD1. Germline V gene sequence: CDR1 SNHLY, CDR2 FYNNEI. V lost 10 bases and J lost 5; bases outside the gene matches: 8. The CDR3 sequence is 13 residues long.

The chain joins TRBV27 to TRBJ2-1; the D call may be TRBD1 or TRBD2 (5 bases each). Trimming cost V 1 base and J 1 base, with 14 bases left between them. The CDR3 loop spans 17 amino acids. CDR1 MNHEY and CDR2 SMNVEV come from the germline V gene (reference sequence). The CDR3 region has the DNA TGTGCCAGCAGTTTATTGTGGGGCGAGGGATCCTACAATGAGCAGTTCTTC. Its protein product is CASSLLWGEGSYNEQFF.

The table lists this clonotype with many counts. The V call is TRBV7-2, the J call TRBJ2-5; D is unclear. Trimming removed 5 bases from V and 5 bases from J, with 15 bases in between. This CDR3 is 14 amino acids long. Germline lookup yields CDR1 SGHTA and CDR2 FQGNSA. CDR3 region: CASSRLLGLETQYF. Here the CDR3 DNA reads TGTGCCAGCAGCCGTCTTTTAGGGCTCGAGACCCAGTACTTC.

The V call is TRBV6-5, the J call TRBJ1-1, with 7 bases matching TRBD1. Trimming removed 2 bases from V and 8 bases from J; junction bases left unmatched: 14. The CDR3 has 16 residues. Germline CDR1 and CDR2: MNHEY and SVGAGI. The CDR3: CASSYEGPTGAREAFF. CDR3 DNA sequence: TGTGCCAGCAGTTACGAGGGTCCCACAGGGGCCAGGGAAGCTTTCTTT.

This clonotype was recorded a few times. The rearrangement links TRBV7-6 to TRBJ2-5; D remains unclear. The germline V gene encodes CDR1 SGHVS and CDR2 FNYEAQ. CDR3 length: 14 amino acids. V was cut by 4 bases and J by 2 bases, with 11 bases left in between. The CDR3 reads CASSWAWGQETQYF. CDR3 DNA: TGTGCCAGCAGCTGGGCGTGGGGTCAAGAGACCCAGTACTTC.